The entry below gives a single T cell receptor beta chain sequence along with its context. What this receptor recognizes is not known. It has no much larger one-base neighbor in the sample; base qualities were not kept. This entry comes from a study of T cell changes during pregnancy in multiple sclerosis (dated by TCRdb to 2018 to 2020). Notes on the research overall: Changes in the T cell repertoire over the course of pregnancy were examined in this study in women with multiple sclerosis.

Libraries were built with the immunoSEQ multiplex PCR assay. This is the immuneACCESS table as TCRdb keeps it, with only in-frame sequences that have V and J called. A part of the clones is gone; compared with another copy, unresolved V genes explain less than half, and the rest is unexplained. The sample yields about 100,000 clones; 90% to 95% were counted once. The ten top clones hold roughly 1% of the sample. Specimen: peripheral blood, collected before pregnancy. The TCR was taken from a female donor with multiple sclerosis, enrolled in a pregnancy study.

CDR3 protein: CASSRQADTEAFF. The sequenced DNA is TGTGCCAGCAGCCGCCAGGCTGACACTGAAGCTTTCTTT. The chain links TRBV11-1 with TRBJ1-1, with the D gene not clear enough to name. The CDR3 goes from the cysteine to the phenylalanine over 13 residues. Kept here is only the CDR3 DNA, which spans 39 bases and is read in frame from base 1. V is shortened by 5 bases, J by 3 bases, and the region joining them spans 10 bases. As encoded in the germline V gene (reference sequence), CDR1 is SGHAT while CDR2 is FQDESV.